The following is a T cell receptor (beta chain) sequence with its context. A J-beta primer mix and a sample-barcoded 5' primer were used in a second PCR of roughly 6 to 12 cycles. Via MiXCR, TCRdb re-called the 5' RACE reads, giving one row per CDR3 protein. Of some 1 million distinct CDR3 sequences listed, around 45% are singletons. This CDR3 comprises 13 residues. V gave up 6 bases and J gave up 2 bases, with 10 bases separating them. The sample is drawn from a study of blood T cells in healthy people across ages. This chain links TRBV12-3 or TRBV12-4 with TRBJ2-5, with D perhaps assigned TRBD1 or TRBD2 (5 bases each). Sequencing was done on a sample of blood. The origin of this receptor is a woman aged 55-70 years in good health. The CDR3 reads CASRFGAQETQYF. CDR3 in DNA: TGTGCCAGCAGATTCGGGGCGCAAGAGACCCAGTACTTC.